The 18 T cell receptor beta chains below all came from one sample that was sequenced in a study of blood T cell repertoires in COVID-19. Repertoires were generated with immunoSEQ multiplex PCR, while TCRdb's copy carries only in-frame clones and drops some. The sample shows approximately 260,000 clones, about 87% of them seen only once. Sequencing was done on a sample of peripheral blood. All receptors derive from a woman between 70 and 85 years old with COVID-19, enrolled during active disease.

The J gene is TRBJ1-1, the V gene TRBV4-2; possible D gene TRBD1, 6 bases. CDR1 and CDR2 (germline): LGHNA, YNFKEQ. The CDR3 loop spans 15 amino acids. V lost 1 base and J 0 bases, leaving 9 bases between the germline ends. CDR3 sequence: CASSQGGGLNTEAFF. DNA for the CDR3: TGTGCCAGCAGCCAAGGAGGGGGATTGAACACTGAAGCTTTCTTT.

The chain employs TRBV4-2 and TRBJ2-6, with 9 bases fitting TRBD2. V dropped 1 base and J dropped 1; count of bases not matched to a gene: 8. Germline V gene data show CDR1 as LGHNA and CDR2 as YNFKEQ. The CDR3 is 19 residues long. This CDR3 reads CASSQGLAEKYSGANVLTF. CDR3 sequence (DNA): TGTGCCAGCAGCCAAGGACTAGCGGAGAAATATTCTGGGGCCAACGTCCTGACTTTC.

The chain employs TRBV7-3 and TRBJ2-1, with 13 bases that match TRBD2. This CDR3 contains 15 residues. Germline-derived CDR1 and CDR2 are SGHTA and FQGTGA. V trimming: 5 bases; J trimming: 7 bases; junction bases outside the gene matches: 5. CDR3 sequence (DNA): TGTGCCAGCAGCCGGACTAGCGGGAGTAGGAATGAGCAGTTCTTC. Translation: CASSRTSGSRNEQFF. The variable domain in full, completed from reference TRBV7-3 and TRBJ2-1, reads GAGVSQTPSNKVTEKGKYVELRCDPISGHTALYWYRQSLGQGPEFLIYFQGTGAADDSGLPNDRFFAVRPEGSVSTLKIQRTERGDSAVYLCASSRTSGSRNEQFFGPGTRLTVL.

V is TRBV3-1 (or the pseudogene TRBV3-2) and J is TRBJ2-1; D may be TRBD2 (6 bases). The V end was cut by 2 bases, the J end by 8 bases, with 19 bases between. Germline V lookup: CDR1 LGHDT, CDR2 YNNKEL (reference sequence). This CDR3 region has 16 residues. In nucleotides, the CDR3 is TGTGCCAGCAGCCAACGGGGACGGGGAGGTTCCGATGAGCAGTTCTTC. The encoded protein is CASSQRGRGGSDEQFF.

V gene TRBV6-1 combines with J gene TRBJ1-2; 7 bases agree with TRBD1. Trimming removed 1 base from V and 12 bases from J; junction bases left unmatched: 2. In germline, CDR1 is MNHNS, CDR2 SASEGT. The CDR3 extends over 11 amino acids. The DNA for the CDR3 is TGTGCCAGCAGTGAAGTTCAGGGGGACACCTTC. It specifies CASSEVQGDTF.

CDR3 sequence reads: CASSEAGGLKTQYF. Written as DNA, the CDR3 is TGTGCCAGCAGTGAGGCAGGGGGCTTGAAGACCCAGTACTTC. The chain employs TRBV25-1 and TRBJ2-5; 8 bases map to TRBD1. This CDR3 spans 14 amino acids. CDR1 and CDR2 from the germline V gene are MGHDK and SYGVNS. V shed 3 bases and J 6 bases; nucleotides not matched to a gene: 6.

This clone was seen ten or more times. The chain employs TRBV11-2 and TRBJ2-3; 11 bases are shared with TRBD2. V dropped 6 bases and J dropped 4; count of bases not matched to a gene: 18. The CDR3 is 19 amino acids. Looked up from germline, CDR1 is SGHAT and CDR2 is FQNNGV. The CDR3 loop reads CASRPTSSGRSSRADTQYF. Here the CDR3 DNA reads TGTGCCAGCAGACCGACTTCTAGCGGGAGGTCGAGTAGAGCAGATACGCAGTATTTT.

The chain has TRBV29-1 and TRBJ2-1; 8 bases fit TRBD1. The CDR3 loop spans 12 amino acids. Germline V gives CDR1 SQVTM, CDR2 ANQGSEA. The V gene end was trimmed by 5 bases and the J gene end by 7 bases; junction bases not matched to a gene: 4. The CDR3 nucleotides read TGCAGCGTTAGGACAGGGCGTAATGAGCAGTTCTTC. This encodes CSVRTGRNEQFF.

The chain employs TRBV27 and TRBJ2-7; D not resolved. This CDR3 has 11 amino acids. Trimming cost V 6 bases and J 6 bases, with 9 bases left between them. The germline gives CDR1 MNHEY, CDR2 SMNVEV (reference sequence). This CDR3 is CASRKNSEQYF. CDR3 nucleotide sequence: TGTGCCAGCAGGAAGAACTCCGAGCAGTACTTC.

V gene TRBV28 combines with J gene TRBJ1-1, with D unresolved. Germline V lookup: CDR1 MDHEN, CDR2 SYDVKM. The CDR3 is 14 amino acids. The V end lost 3 bases, the J end lost 0 bases, and 8 bases lay between the germline ends. CDR3 protein: CASSLSQVNTEAFF. The CDR3 region has the DNA TGTGCCAGCAGTTTGAGCCAGGTGAACACTGAAGCTTTCTTT.

V usage is TRBV3-1 (or the pseudogene TRBV3-2) and J usage is TRBJ2-6; 11 bases agree with TRBD2. The CDR3 contains 20 residues. V dropped 0 bases and J dropped 0; count of bases not matched to a gene: 7. In germline, CDR1 is LGHDT, CDR2 YNNKEL (reference sequence). The DNA of the CDR3 is TGTGCCAGCAGCCAAGACCGACTAGCGGGACACTCCTCTGGGGCCAACGTCCTGACTTTC. Its protein is CASSQDRLAGHSSGANVLTF.

This clone was counted a single time. The chain links TRBV5-1 to TRBJ2-6; no firm D call. CDR3 length: 18 residues. The germline V gene encodes CDR1 SGHRS and CDR2 YFSETQ. The ends were cut back, 0 bases at V and 2 bases at J, with 15 bases in the middle. As DNA, the CDR3 is TGCGCCAGCAGCTTGGTAGGAACTACAATGGCTGGGGCCAACGTCCTGACTTTC. It specifies CASSLVGTTMAGANVLTF. The complete variable domain, with remaining parts taken from reference TRBV5-1 and TRBJ2-6, reads KAGVTQTPRYLIKTRGQQVTLSCSPISGHRSVSWYQQTPGQGLQFLFEYFSETQRNKGNFPGRFSGRQFSNSRSEMNVSTLELGDSALYLCASSLVGTTMAGANVLTFGAGSRLTVL.

In its sample, this clone was seen once. The V gene is TRBV2, the J gene TRBJ2-6, with 7 positions matching TRBD2. Trimming took 8 bases from V and 0 from J; bases not matched to a gene: 4. This CDR3 region has 15 residues. The germline CDR1 and CDR2 sequences are SNHLY and FYNNEI. CDR3 protein: CASRGVYSGANVLTF. The DNA of the CDR3 is TGTGCCAGCCGGGGGGTTTACTCTGGGGCCAACGTCCTGACTTTC.

The chain uses TRBV7-9 and TRBJ2-1, with D possibly TRBD2 on 5 matching bases. Germline lookup yields CDR1 SEHNR and CDR2 FQNEAQ (reference sequence). The germline V and J ends were trimmed by 4 bases and 4 bases, with 8 bases remaining between them. This CDR3 is 13 amino acids long. The CDR3: CASSWPGYNEQFF. DNA of the CDR3: TGTGCCAGCAGCTGGCCGGGATACAATGAGCAGTTCTTC. Using reference TRBV7-9 and TRBJ2-1 for the parts outside the CDR3, the full variable domain is DTGVSQNPRHKITKRGQNVTFRCDPISEHNRLYWYRQTLGQGPEFLTYFQNEAQLEKSRLLSDRFSAERPKGSFSTLEIQRTEQGDSAMYLCASSWPGYNEQFFGPGTRLTVL.

This rearrangement joins TRBV2 to TRBJ2-3, with 10 positions matching TRBD2. V trimming: 4 bases; J trimming: 7 bases; junction bases outside the gene matches: 11. The CDR3 is made up of 16 amino acids. The germline CDR1 and CDR2 sequences are SNHLY and FYNNEI. For the CDR3, the DNA is TGTGCCAGCAGTGGTTCGGCTAGCGGGAGTTGGCATACGCAGTATTTT. Its translation is CASSGSASGSWHTQYF.

The V gene is TRBV2, the J gene TRBJ2-1; TRBD2 might be the D (5 bases). CDR3 length: 13 residues. The V gene lost 8 bases and the J gene lost 7 bases, with 15 bases spanning the gap. Germline loops: CDR1 SNHLY, CDR2 FYNNEI. DNA of the CDR3: TGTGCCAGCGCCGGGGTGGTATGGAATGAGCAGTTCTTC. Translated, it gives CASAGVVWNEQFF.

About this clone itself: A junction boundary mismatches the germline segment, possibly from a read error. This rearrangement joins TRBV5-5 to TRBJ2-7, with 9 bases aligning to TRBD2. In germline, CDR1 is SGHKS, CDR2 YYEKEE (reference sequence). This CDR3 is built from 16 residues. CDR3 sequence: CASGFGPSGVFYEQYF. As DNA, the CDR3 is TGTGCCAGCGGCTTCGGTCCTAGCGGGGTTTTCTACGAGCAGTACTTC.

The gene calls are TRBV9 and TRBJ2-1, with 14 bases identical to TRBD2. The CDR3 sequence is 18 residues long. The germline V gene has CDR1 SGDLS and CDR2 YYNGEE. V was pared by 0 bases and J by 7 bases, with 9 bases of the junction left unmatched. The CDR3 nucleotides are TGTGCCAGCAGCGTAGCTCCGGCGACTAGCGGGAGGGCGAATGAGCAGTTCTTC. Translated, it gives CASSVAPATSGRANEQFF.